This T cell receptor (beta chain) was retrieved from a study of molecular identifiers for immune sequencing clone quantification. Looking at the study overall: Split five ways in replicates, RNA from approximately 20,000 or 98,000 naive CD8 cells had four portions sequenced. Findings of the study overall: Spiked Jurkat TCR RNA equivalent to one cell reportedly surfaced among some 1 million naive cells.

At least ten counts were recorded for this clonotype. Its antigen is unidentified. V was trimmed by 4 bases and J by 4 bases, leaving 9 bases between them. The CDR3 loop spans 13 amino acids. In germline, CDR1 is SEHNR, CDR2 FQNEAQ (reference sequence). TCRdb re-analysed the PCR reads in MiXCR, keeping a single row per CDR3 protein. The profile shows about 70,000 distinct CDR3 sequences, 15% to 20% of them singletons. Investigators produced naive CD8 libraries from roughly 20,000 to 1,000,000 sorted cells, drawing on 10%, 30% or 50% RNA. This chain joins TRBV7-9 and TRBJ2-3; unclear D gene. This TCR derives from a human donor in good health. Some libraries in this study had Jurkat cell RNA spiked in. Source material: naive CD8+ T cells from blood, with Jurkat cell RNA spiked in. The subset: FACS-sorted CD8+CD4-CCR7+CD45RA+ naive T cells. CDR3 region: CASSYSLPDTQYF. CDR3 DNA sequence: TGTGCCAGCAGCTACAGTCTTCCAGATACGCAGTATTTT.